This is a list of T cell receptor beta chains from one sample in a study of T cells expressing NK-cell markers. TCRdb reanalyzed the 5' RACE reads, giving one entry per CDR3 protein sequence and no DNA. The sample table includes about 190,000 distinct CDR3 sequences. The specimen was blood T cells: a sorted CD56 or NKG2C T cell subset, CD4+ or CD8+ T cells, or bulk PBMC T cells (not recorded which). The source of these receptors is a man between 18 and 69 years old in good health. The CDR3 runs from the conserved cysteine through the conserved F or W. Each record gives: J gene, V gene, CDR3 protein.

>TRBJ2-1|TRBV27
CASSLSSGGASYNEQFF
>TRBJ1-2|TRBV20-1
CSDNRQYDGYTF
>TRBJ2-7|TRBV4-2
CASSQDRAGPAYEQYF
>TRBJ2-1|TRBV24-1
CATSDRGGGNNEQFF
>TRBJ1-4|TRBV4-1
CASSQAGGSFNYEKLFF
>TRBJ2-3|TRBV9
CASSASGLLGTDTQYF
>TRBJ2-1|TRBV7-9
CASSPKIAGGYNEQFF
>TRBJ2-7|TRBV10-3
CAISDPLGGGIWQYF
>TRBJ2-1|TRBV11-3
CASSLYHGYEQFF
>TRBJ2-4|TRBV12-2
CASRLRLAGGKNIQYF
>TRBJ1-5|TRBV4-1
CASSQDGDRENQPQHF
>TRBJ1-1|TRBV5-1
CASSPMGGDTEAFF
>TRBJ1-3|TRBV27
CATWARSGNTIYF
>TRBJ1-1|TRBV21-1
CASSKSVPDRGEAFF
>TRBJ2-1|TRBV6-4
CASSDGSGPYNEQFF
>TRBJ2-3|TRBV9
CASSPGGGKSTDTQYF
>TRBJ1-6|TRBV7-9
CASSLGGAGQLLHF
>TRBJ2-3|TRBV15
CATSREELTVTDTQYF
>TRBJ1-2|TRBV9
CASSVEYAGGRDTPNYGYTF
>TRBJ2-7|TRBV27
CASSIIPGQGLSEQYF
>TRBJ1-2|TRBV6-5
CASSYSGHNGYTF
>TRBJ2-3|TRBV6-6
CASRFVDTQYF